What follows are 8 T cell receptor beta chains derived from one specimen sequenced in a study of CD8+CD57+ T cells in acquired aplastic anemia. Genomic DNA acted as the template from which TCR beta VDJ combination and CDR3 sequence profiling were carried out. TCRdb called the reads again in MiXCR, with one record for every CDR3 protein. The sample has roughly 190,000 distinct CDR3 sequences; about half are singletons. Sample: sorted CD4+, CD8+, or CD8+CD57+ T cells (not recorded which) from PBMCs. These receptors all stem from a human donor in good health, serving as a control.

Comments on this clonotype: A read error may be the cause here, since a much bigger clone is one base away. The CDR3 here is CASSSLPTGLYERYF. CDR3 sequence (DNA): TGTGCCAGCAGTTCTCTCCCGACAGGGCTCTACGAGCGGTACTTC. J is TRBJ2-7 and V is TRBV27; TRBD1 agrees at 7 bases. The length of the CDR3 is 15 residues. The germline CDR1 and CDR2 sequences are MNHEY and SMNVEV (reference sequence).

The chain recombines TRBV7-2 with TRBJ2-5; TRBD1 or TRBD2 may be the D gene (6 bases each). Germline lookup yields CDR1 SGHTA and CDR2 FQGNSA. This CDR3 comprises 17 residues. Trimming took 3 bases from V and 0 from J, leaving 17 bases between them. CDR3 amino acids: CASSLGLGGRDQETQYF. In nucleotides, the CDR3 is TGTGCCAGCAGCTTGGGGCTCGGGGGCCGTGACCAAGAGACCCAGTACTTC.

The chain joins TRBV29-1 to TRBJ2-1, with a weak D call TRBD2 (6 bases). V lost 8 bases and J lost 5, with 13 bases in between. The CDR3 is 12 residues long. Germline CDR1 is SQVTM and CDR2 is ANQGSEA. The CDR3 DNA is TGCAGCAGTTTAGGGGAGGACAATGAGCAGTTCTTC. This gives the protein CSSLGEDNEQFF.

This sequence joins TRBV12-3 or TRBV12-4 and TRBJ1-1; no definite D call. This CDR3 contains 14 residues. Between the trimmed V and J ends, which lost 7 bases and 4 bases, there was a span of 16 bases. The CDR3 is CASTFTDGSTEAFF. The CDR3 nucleotides are TGTGCCAGCACTTTCACGGACGGGAGCACTGAAGCTTTCTTT.

The V and J genes are TRBV29-1 and TRBJ2-1; 14 bases are a match to TRBD2. Germline assignment: CDR1 SQVTM and CDR2 ANQGSEA. V shed 6 bases and J 4 bases; nucleotides not matched to a gene: 5. CDR3 length: 15 residues. The CDR3: CSVVTSGRGYNEQFF. The CDR3 DNA is TGCAGCGTCGTGACTAGCGGGAGGGGGTACAATGAGCAGTTCTTC.

The genes are TRBV9 and TRBJ2-7; 7 positions match TRBD2. V shed 3 bases and J 2 bases; nucleotides not matched to a gene: 8. This CDR3 comprises 15 residues. Germline CDR1 is SGDLS and CDR2 is YYNGEE. CDR3 sequence (DNA): TGTGCCAGCAGCGCCGGGCCCAGCGGGACCTACGAGCAGTACTTC. Amino acids: CASSAGPSGTYEQYF.

The chain couples TRBV5-1 to TRBJ2-7; either TRBD1 or TRBD2 may supply D (5 bases each). Germline loops: CDR1 SGHRS, CDR2 YFSETQ. This CDR3 comprises 13 residues. Trimming left V 7 bases short and J 5 bases short, with 16 bases between. The CDR3 region is CASEGQGIDEQYF. CDR3 in DNA: TGCGCCAGCGAGGGGCAGGGAATCGACGAGCAGTACTTC. Full variable domain (rest looked up from reference TRBV5-1 and TRBJ2-7): KAGVTQTPRYLIKTRGQQVTLSCSPISGHRSVSWYQQTPGQGLQFLFEYFSETQRNKGNFPGRFSGRQFSNSRSEMNVSTLELGDSALYLCASEGQGIDEQYFGPGTRLTVT.

On this clonotype itself: This may stem from a read error, because a much larger clone lies one nucleotide away. The rearrangement uses TRBV7-2 and TRBJ2-7; 10 bases line up with TRBD1. The V gene's germline CDR1 is SGHTA and CDR2 FQGNSA. The V gene end was trimmed by 6 bases and the J gene end by 3 bases; junction bases not matched to a gene: 5. CDR3 length: 14 amino acids. CDR3 sequence: CASRSGQGGYEQYF. The CDR3 DNA is TGTGCCAGCAGATCCGGACAGGGGGGCTACGAGCAGTACTTC.